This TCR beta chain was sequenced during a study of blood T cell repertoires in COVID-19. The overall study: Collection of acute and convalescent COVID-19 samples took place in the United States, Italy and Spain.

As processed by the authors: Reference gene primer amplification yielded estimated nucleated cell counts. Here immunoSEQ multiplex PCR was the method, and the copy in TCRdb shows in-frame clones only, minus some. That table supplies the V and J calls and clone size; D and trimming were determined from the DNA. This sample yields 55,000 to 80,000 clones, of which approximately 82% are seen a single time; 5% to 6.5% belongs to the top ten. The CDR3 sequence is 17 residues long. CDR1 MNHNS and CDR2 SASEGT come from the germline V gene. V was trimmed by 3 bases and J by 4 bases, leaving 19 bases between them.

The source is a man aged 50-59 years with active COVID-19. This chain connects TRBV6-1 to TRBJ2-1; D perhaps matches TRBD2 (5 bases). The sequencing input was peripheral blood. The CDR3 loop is CASSDPPGSSSYNEQFF. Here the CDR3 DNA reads TGTGCCAGCAGTGACCCCCCGGGGAGCTCCTCTTACAATGAGCAGTTCTTC.